Below are 22 T cell receptor beta chains sequenced from a single sample in a study of blood T cells in healthy people across ages. With a J-beta primer mix and a sample-barcoded 5' primer, a second PCR ran about 6 to 11 cycles. TCRdb passed the 5' RACE reads through MiXCR, listing each CDR3 protein once. The table shows 1.5 million to 2 million distinct CDR3 sequences, with about 31% occurring only once. The specimen was blood. These receptor sequences come from a woman in her 30s in good health.

This clonotype appeared a single time. V is TRBV20-1 and J is TRBJ1-5; D gene ambiguous. The CDR3 covers 12 residues. Trimming pared 0 bases from V and 6 bases from J, leaving 6 bases between. Germline V CDR1 and CDR2: DFQATT, SNEGSKA (reference sequence). The CDR3 loop reads CSARDAAQPQHF. In nucleotides, the CDR3 is TGCAGTGCTAGAGATGCAGCTCAGCCCCAGCATTTT.

The CDR3 bases are TGCAGTGCTAGAAATCCGGGACAGACATTGAGCAATCAGCCCCAGCATTTT. Its translation: CSARNPGQTLSNQPQHF. V usage is TRBV20-1 and J usage is TRBJ1-5, with 7 bases that match TRBD1. Germline trimming cut 2 bases from V and 1 base from J; bases unmatched to any gene: 11. The germline V gene has CDR1 DFQATT and CDR2 SNEGSKA (reference sequence). The CDR3 is made up of 17 amino acids.

This clonotype occurred a few times. The chain employs TRBV10-3 and TRBJ1-5, with D unclear. CDR3 length: 15 residues. V dropped 0 bases and J dropped 6 bases, with 12 bases sitting between them. Germline V gene lookup returns CDR1 ENHRY and CDR2 SYGVKD. The CDR3 nucleotides are TGTGCCATCAGTGAGTCGACGTCGGACTCTCAGCCCCAGCATTTT. Its protein product is CAISESTSDSQPQHF.

The J gene is TRBJ2-2, the V gene TRBV28, with 7 bases matching TRBD2. CDR1 and CDR2 from the germline V gene are MDHEN and SYDVKM. The CDR3 length is 16 residues. J gave up 5 bases and V 4 bases, and 10 bases lay outside the gene matches. The CDR3 region is CASSSLSGTNTGELFF. The CDR3 nucleotides are TGTGCCAGCAGTTCCCTTTCCGGGACTAATACCGGGGAGCTGTTTTTT.

Points on this clonotype: This could be a read error, since a much larger clone is one nucleotide away. CDR3: CASSNGGGFYEQYF. The CDR3 DNA sequence: TGCGCCAGCAGTAACGGCGGCGGCTTCTACGAGCAGTACTTC. The J gene is TRBJ2-7, the V gene TRBV5-1; the D is unclear. Trimming stripped 5 bases from V and 3 bases from J, with 15 bases between. Germline V gene data show CDR1 as SGHRS and CDR2 as YFSETQ. The CDR3 spans 14 residues.

In this sample, this clonotype turned up a few times. The chain carries TRBV4-1 and TRBJ1-4; D might be TRBD1 (5 bases). The CDR3 is 16 residues long. Germline values: CDR1 MGHRA, CDR2 YSYEKL. Trimming pared 1 base from V and 0 bases from J, leaving 9 bases between. DNA for the CDR3: TGCGCCAGCAGCCAAGCAGGGAGGGCAACTAATGAAAAACTGTTTTTT. Its translation: CASSQAGRATNEKLFF.

This clonotype was counted only a few times. The V call is TRBV4-2, the J call TRBJ2-1, with TRBD2 matching 13 bases. The J segment lost 6 bases and the V segment lost 0 bases, leaving 5 bases of the junction unmatched. The V gene's germline CDR1 is LGHNA and CDR2 YNFKEQ. CDR3 length: 17 residues. This chain's CDR3 is CASSQEVRTSGSNEQFF. The CDR3 nucleotides read TGTGCCAGCAGCCAAGAAGTCCGGACTAGCGGGAGCAATGAGCAGTTCTTC.

This chain connects TRBV7-9 to TRBJ2-7; D is uncertain. Germline V gene lookup returns CDR1 SEHNR and CDR2 FQNEAQ (reference sequence). The CDR3 is made up of 12 amino acids. The V end was cut by 5 bases, the J end by 8 bases, with 13 bases between. The CDR3, as DNA: TGTGCCAGCAGCCGAAACAGCATTCAGCAGTACTTC. This encodes CASSRNSIQQYF.

For the CDR3, the DNA is TGCGCCAGCAGCCAAGGCCCCGGGGGGGCGTTTGGCTACACCTTC. Translating it yields CASSQGPGGAFGYTF. The chain uses TRBV4-1 and TRBJ1-2; D is perhaps TRBD1 (6 bases). Trimming left V 1 base short and J 7 bases short, with 16 bases between. Germline loops: CDR1 MGHRA, CDR2 YSYEKL. The CDR3 length is 15 residues.

Concerning this clonotype itself: A much larger clone is a single base away; this may be a read error. The genes are TRBV20-1 and TRBJ2-5; TRBD1 agrees at 8 bases. CDR1 and CDR2 from the germline V gene are DFQATT and SNEGSKA (reference sequence). CDR3 length equals 14 residues. V lost 5 bases, J lost 3 bases, and 8 bases stayed unmatched. The CDR3 here is CSAATGGRKETQYF. CDR3 bases: TGCAGTGCTGCTACAGGGGGGAGGAAAGAGACCCAGTACTTC.

The gene calls are TRBV5-1 and TRBJ2-3; D remains unclear. V was cut by 4 bases and J by 1 base, with 10 bases left in between. The CDR3 length is 14 residues. The germline V gene has CDR1 SGHRS and CDR2 YFSETQ. The CDR3 DNA follows: TGCGCCAGCAGCCCTTCACCGGGCACAGATACGCAGTATTTT. Translated, it gives CASSPSPGTDTQYF.

The chain joins TRBV29-1 to TRBJ2-2; the D is unclear. Between the trimmed V and J ends, which lost 6 bases and 1 base, there was a span of 9 bases. This CDR3 is 13 amino acids long. CDR1 and CDR2 (germline): SQVTM, ANQGSEA. In DNA form, the CDR3 reads TGCAGCGTAATTAGACAGAACACCGGGGAGCTGTTTTTT. Amino acid sequence: CSVIRQNTGELFF.

As regards this clonotype: A much larger clone lies a single base off, so this may be a read error. The chain employs TRBV6-2 or TRBV6-3 and TRBJ2-3, with D possibly being TRBD1 or TRBD2 (5 bases each). Germline CDR1 is MNHEY and CDR2 is SVGEGT. Trimming took 0 bases from V and 3 from J, leaving 7 bases between them. CDR3 size: 14 residues. The CDR3 DNA sequence: TGTGCCAGCAGTTACTCGTGGGGGACAGATACGCAGTATTTT. This gives the protein CASSYSWGTDTQYF.

V and J are TRBV4-2 and TRBJ2-3; 8 bases are a match to TRBD2. The CDR3 covers 17 residues. Trimming cost V 0 bases and J 8 bases; bases outside gene matches: 13. The germline gives CDR1 LGHNA, CDR2 YNFKEQ. CDR3 residues: CASSQDGGLAASGTQYF. The CDR3 DNA sequence: TGTGCCAGCAGCCAAGATGGTGGACTAGCCGCAAGTGGTACGCAGTATTTT.

This clonotype has a handful of counts. The chain uses TRBV27 and TRBJ1-4; no reliable D call. The germline V gene encodes CDR1 MNHEY and CDR2 SMNVEV (reference sequence). The CDR3 runs 13 residues. Trimming removed 3 bases at V and 1 base at J, with 3 bases between. The CDR3 region is CASSFITNEKLFF. CDR3 DNA: TGTGCCAGCAGTTTTATAACTAATGAAAAACTGTTTTTT.

The CDR3 bases are TGTGCCAGCAGAGATAGCGGGAGAGGCGAGCAGTACTTC. Protein product: CASRDSGRGEQYF. This rearrangement joins TRBV2 to TRBJ2-7; 9 nucleotides agree with TRBD2. Germline trimming cut 6 bases from V and 6 bases from J; bases unmatched to any gene: 6. Germline CDR1 SNHLY, CDR2 FYNNEI. CDR3 length: 13 amino acids.

This clonotype showed up just a few times. J is TRBJ2-5 and V is TRBV20-1; 7 bases line up with TRBD2. Germline CDR1 and CDR2: DFQATT and SNEGSKA (reference sequence). This CDR3 spans 15 amino acids. With V trimmed by 3 bases and J by 1 base, 8 bases remained unmatched. The DNA of the CDR3 is TGCAGTGCTAGCCCGTTAGCGGGTTCCCAAGAGACCCAGTACTTC. Translated, it gives CSASPLAGSQETQYF.

This clonotype occurred a few times. The V call is TRBV12-5, the J call TRBJ2-3, with a possible D match to TRBD2 (5 bases). This CDR3 has 14 amino acids. CDR1 is LGHNT and CDR2 is FRNRAP in the germline V gene. V was trimmed by 3 bases and J by 5 bases, leaving 12 bases between them. The CDR3 spells CASGFSGSRDTQYF. The CDR3 DNA reads as TGTGCTAGTGGTTTTTCGGGGTCGAGAGATACGCAGTATTTT.

This clonotype has more than one count but fewer than ten. The chain joins TRBV3-1 to TRBJ1-2; D unclear. Trimming took off 4 bases at V and 8 bases at J, with 17 bases between the two ends. The germline V gene encodes CDR1 LGHDT and CDR2 YNNKEL (reference sequence). This CDR3 is built from 14 residues. CDR3 nucleotide sequence: TGTGCCAGCAGCCCCACAAGGGCAGTCAGGGGCTACACCTTC. It yields the protein CASSPTRAVRGYTF.

V is TRBV27 and J is TRBJ1-6, with 7 bases lining up with TRBD1. The ends lost 3 bases at V and 10 bases at J; junction bases unmatched: 12. CDR1 is MNHEY and CDR2 is SMNVEV in the germline V gene (reference sequence). The CDR3 spans 16 residues. CDR3 residues: CASSFGDRVGGSPLHF. In DNA form, the CDR3 reads TGTGCCAGCAGTTTCGGCGACAGGGTTGGTGGATCACCCCTCCACTTT.

V gene TRBV27 combines with J gene TRBJ2-5; 15 positions match TRBD2. Germline-derived CDR1 and CDR2 are MNHEY and SMNVEV (reference sequence). The CDR3 is 18 residues long. Losses at the gene ends were 5 bases for V and 4 bases for J; bases not matched to a gene: 11. In nucleotides, the CDR3 is TGTGCCAGCAGTATAATACACCCGGGACTAGCGGGAGGAGAGACCCAGTACTTC. Protein sequence: CASSIIHPGLAGGETQYF.

Of note for this clonotype: The junction departs from germline at one end; a sequencing error may be responsible. The chain is built from TRBV9 and TRBJ1-2, with TRBD1 matching over 8 bases. Germline CDR1 and CDR2: SGDLS and YYNGEE. This CDR3 has 13 residues. CDR3 loop: CTSSVGQAHGYTF. The CDR3 DNA sequence: TGTACCAGCAGCGTGGGACAGGCTCATGGCTACACCTTC. The complete variable domain, with remaining parts taken from reference TRBV9 and TRBJ1-2, reads DSGVTQTPKHLITATGQRVTLRCSPRSGDLSVYWYQQSLDQGLQFLIQYYNGEERAKGNILERFSAQQFPDLHSELNLSSLELGDSALYFCTSSVGQAHGYTFGSGTRLTVV.